The clone carrying this T cell receptor beta chain turned up a few times. The antigen is undetermined. The entry originates in a study of beta chain features in type 1 diabetes. Study findings and constraints: Type 1 diabetes patients had VDJ junctions that carried fewer insertions and more deletions. TCRB CDR3s were moderately but significantly shorter in Type 1 diabetes patients in all four CD4+ subsets. A possible short-template PCR bias applies equally to patients and controls.

CD45RO/CCR7/CD25/CD127/CD95/CD27 sorting isolated CD4+ naive, central memory, regulatory and stem cell-like memory cells. V lost 5 bases, J lost 8 bases, and 12 bases stayed unmatched. The CDR3 spans 15 residues. Germline loops: CDR1 SGHVS, CDR2 FNYEAQ. Sequencing targeted expressed TCRB transcripts, as all isolated RNA had been reverse transcribed. TCRdb's copy holds only in-frame clones and misses some; the assay was immunoSEQ multiplex PCR. This sample yields some 150,000 clones, of which about an eighth are seen a single time; less than 1.5% belongs to the top ten. The sequencing input was central memory CD4+ T cells from blood. The J gene is TRBJ2-1, the V gene TRBV7-6; 7 positions match TRBD2. The TCR sequence derives from a man aged 18 to 30 with type 1 diabetes. The CDR3 region is CASSPTSFVIDEQFF. The CDR3 nucleotides are TGTGCCAGCAGCCCGACTAGCTTCGTTATAGATGAGCAGTTCTTC.